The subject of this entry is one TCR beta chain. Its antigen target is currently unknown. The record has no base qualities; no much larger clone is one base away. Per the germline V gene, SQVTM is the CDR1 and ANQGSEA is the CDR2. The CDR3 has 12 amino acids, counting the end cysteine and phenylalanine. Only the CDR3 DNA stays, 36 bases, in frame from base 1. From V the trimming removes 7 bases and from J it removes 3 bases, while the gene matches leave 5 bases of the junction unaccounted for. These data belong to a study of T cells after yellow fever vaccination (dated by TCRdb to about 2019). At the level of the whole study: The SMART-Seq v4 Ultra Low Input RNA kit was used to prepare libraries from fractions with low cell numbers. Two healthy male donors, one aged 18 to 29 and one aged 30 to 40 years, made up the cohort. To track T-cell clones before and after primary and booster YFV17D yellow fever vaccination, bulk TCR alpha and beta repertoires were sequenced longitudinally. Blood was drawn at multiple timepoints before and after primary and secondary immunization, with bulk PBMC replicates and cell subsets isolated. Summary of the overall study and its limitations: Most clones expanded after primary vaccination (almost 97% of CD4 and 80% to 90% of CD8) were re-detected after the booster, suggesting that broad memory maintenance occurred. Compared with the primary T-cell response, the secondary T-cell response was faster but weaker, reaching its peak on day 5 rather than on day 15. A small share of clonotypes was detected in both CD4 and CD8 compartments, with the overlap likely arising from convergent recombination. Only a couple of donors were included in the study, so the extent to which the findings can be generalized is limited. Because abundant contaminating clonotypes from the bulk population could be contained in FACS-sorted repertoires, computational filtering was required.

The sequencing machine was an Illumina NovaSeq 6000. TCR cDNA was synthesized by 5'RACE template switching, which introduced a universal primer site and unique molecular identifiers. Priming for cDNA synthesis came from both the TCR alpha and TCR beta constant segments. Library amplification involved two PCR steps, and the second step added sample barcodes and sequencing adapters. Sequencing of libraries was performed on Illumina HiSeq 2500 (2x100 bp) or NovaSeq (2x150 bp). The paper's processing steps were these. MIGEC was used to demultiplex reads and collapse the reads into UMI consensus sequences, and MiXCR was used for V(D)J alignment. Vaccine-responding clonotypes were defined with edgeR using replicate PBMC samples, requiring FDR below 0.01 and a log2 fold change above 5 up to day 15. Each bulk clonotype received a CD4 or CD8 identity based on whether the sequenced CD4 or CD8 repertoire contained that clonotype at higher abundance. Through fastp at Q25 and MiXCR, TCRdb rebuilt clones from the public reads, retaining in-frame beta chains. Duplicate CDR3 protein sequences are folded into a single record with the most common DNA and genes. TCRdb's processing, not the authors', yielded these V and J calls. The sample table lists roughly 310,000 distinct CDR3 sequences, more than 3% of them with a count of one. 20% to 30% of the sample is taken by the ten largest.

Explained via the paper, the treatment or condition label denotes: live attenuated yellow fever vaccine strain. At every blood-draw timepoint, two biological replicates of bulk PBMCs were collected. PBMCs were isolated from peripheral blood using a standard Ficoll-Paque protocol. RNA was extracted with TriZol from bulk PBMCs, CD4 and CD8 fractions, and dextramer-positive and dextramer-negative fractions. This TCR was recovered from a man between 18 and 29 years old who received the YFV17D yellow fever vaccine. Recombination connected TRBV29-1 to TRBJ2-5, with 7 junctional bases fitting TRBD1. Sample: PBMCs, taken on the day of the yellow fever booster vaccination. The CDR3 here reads CSAGQDKETQYF. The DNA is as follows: TGCAGCGCCGGACAGGATAAAGAGACCCAGTACTTC.